Relative to its sample, the clone carrying this T cell receptor beta chain is medium-sized. This record comes from a study of patients and donors after allogeneic stem cell transplantation. TCRdb reprocessed the RT-PCR reads via MiXCR and lists one record per CDR3 protein. The repertoire holds 15,000 to 20,000 distinct CDR3 sequences, approximately 25% seen once, with 35% to 45% in the top ten. Germline loops: CDR1 MNHEY, CDR2 SMNVEV (reference sequence). The CDR3 has 12 amino acids. Trimming took off 3 bases at V and 14 bases at J, with 11 bases between the two ends. This TCR was sampled from a human donor who was either an allogeneic HSCT recipient or a stem cell or donor lymphocyte infusion donor (not recorded which). It is not recorded whose cells these are; they may come from a transplant donor. Sequencing input: blood, either unsorted or a sorted T cell fraction (not recorded which). The rearrangement uses TRBV27 and TRBJ1-6, with TRBD1 as a possible D gene (5 bases). CDR3 in amino acids: CASSFLPGALHF. CDR3 coding DNA: TGTGCCAGCAGTTTTCTTCCGGGGGCCCTCCACTTT.